This is a list of T cell receptor beta chains from one sample in a study of T cells in pancreatic ductal adenocarcinoma. TCRdb's copy holds only in-frame clones and misses some; the assay was immunoSEQ multiplex PCR. Of 30,000 or so clones in the sample, approximately 90% were seen once. Sequencing was carried out using PBMCs. The receptors here all came from a human donor with pancreatic ductal adenocarcinoma. Both conserved end residues are part of each CDR3. The D gene is left open where the match is weak. Rows may omit the clone size; those that give it use once, few, many or a size class.

abundance	d_gene	v_gene	j_gene	CDR3aa	CDR3nt
-	-	TRBV19	TRBJ1-2	CASHRAPNYGYTF	TGTGCCAGCCACCGGGCACCTAACTATGGCTACACCTTC
-	TRBD1	TRBV18	TRBJ2-4	CASSQQGILAKNIQYF	TGTGCCAGCTCACAACAGGGGATCTTAGCCAAAAACATTCAGTACTTC
-	-	TRBV7-3	TRBJ2-1	CASSLWGYNEQFF	TGTGCCAGCAGCTTATGGGGTTACAATGAGCAGTTCTTC
-	-	TRBV6-5	TRBJ2-7	CASSYSQGNEQYF	TGTGCCAGCAGTTACTCCCAGGGAAACGAGCAGTACTTC
-	TRBD2	TRBV5-1	TRBJ2-7	CASSSIVAGAEYEQYF	TGCGCCAGCAGCTCCATCGTAGCGGGAGCGGAATACGAGCAGTACTTC
-	TRBD1	TRBV19	TRBJ1-2	CASSMGRTGGSYGYTF	TGTGCCAGTAGTATGGGTCGGACAGGGGGGAGCTATGGCTACACCTTC
few	TRBD2	TRBV7-9	TRBJ2-7	CASSTHSGRSYEQYF	TGTGCCAGCAGCACTCATAGCGGGAGGTCCTACGAGCAGTACTTC
-	-	TRBV7-8	TRBJ2-5	CASSLGRQGKTQYF	TGTGCCAGCAGCTTAGGCCGGCAGGGAAAGACCCAGTACTTC
-	-	TRBV27	TRBJ1-5	CASSRLRGQPQHF	TGTGCCAGCAGCCGCTTGAGGGGTCAGCCCCAGCATTTT
-	-	TRBV5-1	TRBJ1-3	CASSSIQGAGNTIYF	TGCGCCAGCAGTTCGATACAGGGCGCTGGAAACACCATATATTTT
-	-	TRBV6-5	TRBJ1-1	CASSYDLSGHTEAFF	TGTGCCAGCAGTTACGATTTGTCAGGGCACACTGAAGCTTTCTTT
-	TRBD2	TRBV4-2	TRBJ2-1	CASSQGRTSGSLEQFF	TGTGCCAGCAGCCAAGGACGCACTAGCGGGAGTCTTGAGCAGTTCTTC
-	-	TRBV13	TRBJ1-1	CASSLERTGTEAFF	TGTGCCAGCAGCTTAGAACGGACCGGCACTGAAGCTTTCTTT
-	-	TRBV7-3	TRBJ2-2	CASSLTGSGELFF	TGTGCCAGCAGCTTAACAGGGTCCGGGGAGCTGTTTTTT
-	-	TRBV5-1	TRBJ2-5	CASSLVGGYGQETQYF	TGCGCCAGCAGCTTGGTAGGGGGGTACGGTCAAGAGACCCAGTACTTC
-	-	TRBV6-6	TRBJ2-7	CASSSAEQHSYEQYF	TGTGCCAGCAGTTCCGCGGAACAGCATTCCTACGAGCAGTACTTC
once	-	TRBV28	TRBJ1-2	CASSTGLYGYTF	TGTGCCAGCAGTACAGGGCTCTATGGCTACACCTTC
-	-	TRBV2	TRBJ1-3	CASSPSEVYTIYF	TGTGCCAGCAGCCCTTCGGAGGTATACACCATATATTTT
few	-	TRBV2	TRBJ2-5	CASRRAPSQTQYF	TGTGCCAGTAGGAGGGCCCCTAGCCAGACCCAGTACTTC
-	TRBD2	TRBV5-8	TRBJ2-5	CASSLFGGDKETQYF	TGTGCCAGCAGCTTATTCGGGGGGGATAAAGAGACCCAGTACTTC
-	-	TRBV6-5	TRBJ1-5	CASSDSAQPQHF	TGTGCCAGCAGTGATTCGGCTCAGCCCCAGCATTTT
-	-	TRBV29-1	TRBJ1-1	CSVEIGGTEAFF	TGCAGCGTTGAAATTGGGGGTACTGAAGCTTTCTTT
-	-	TRBV5-4	TRBJ1-1	CASSLDVLGTSGGTEAFF	TGTGCCAGCAGCTTAGATGTTCTGGGGACTTCCGGTGGCACTGAAGCTTTCTTT
-	-	TRBV4-3	TRBJ2-1	CASSQEWGASYNEQFF	TGCGCCAGCAGCCAAGAATGGGGCGCGTCCTACAATGAGCAGTTCTTC
-	-	TRBV7-8	TRBJ2-3	CASSLGGTGTDTQYF	TGTGCCAGCAGCTTAGGAGGGACCGGCACAGATACGCAGTATTTT
-	-	TRBV9	TRBJ2-3	CASSGQTKDTQYF	TGTGCCAGCAGCGGACAAACCAAAGATACGCAGTATTTT
-	-	TRBV7-9	TRBJ2-2	CASSPMLRGTNTGELFF	TGTGCCAGCAGCCCCATGTTAAGGGGGACGAACACCGGGGAGCTGTTTTTT
-	TRBD2	TRBV11-2	TRBJ2-7	CASSLDLSGTIYEQYF	TGTGCCAGCAGCTTAGATCTCAGCGGGACGATATACGAGCAGTACTTC
-	-	TRBV18	TRBJ2-7	CASSPVDRYEQYF	TGTGCCAGCTCACCCGTAGATAGGTACGAGCAGTACTTC
-	-	TRBV13	TRBJ1-1	CASSSRWGELNTEAFF	TGTGCCAGCAGCTCCCGGTGGGGAGAATTGAACACTGAAGCTTTCTTT
-	TRBD2	TRBV30	TRBJ2-1	CAWIRSGEYNEQFF	TGTGCCTGGATTCGGAGCGGGGAATACAATGAGCAGTTCTTC
-	-	TRBV7-9	TRBJ2-7	CASSFGGVYEQYF	TGTGCCAGCAGCTTCGGGGGAGTATACGAGCAGTACTTC
-	-	TRBV7-2	TRBJ1-4	CASSLAGPPELFF	TGTGCCAGCAGCTTAGCGGGACCCCCCGAACTGTTTTTT
-	-	TRBV7-2	TRBJ2-3	CASSLAGVDTQYF	TGTGCCAGCAGCTTAGCAGGGGTAGATACGCAGTATTTT
-	-	TRBV19	TRBJ2-1	CASTPVGVYNEQFF	TGTGCCAGTACCCCGGTGGGGGTCTACAATGAGCAGTTCTTC
-	TRBD1	TRBV9	TRBJ1-5	CASSVGPQGSQPQHF	TGTGCCAGCAGCGTAGGCCCACAGGGGAGCCAGCCCCAGCATTTT